These 18 T cell receptor beta chains were sequenced from one sample in a study of cytomegalovirus exposure and HLA in healthy donors. Researchers ran the PCR with 60 Vbeta and 13 Jbeta primers. Measured with immunoSEQ multiplex PCR; TCRdb has only the in-frame clones, and not every one. Of more than 110,000 clones listed, about 80% are singletons. Sequencing was performed on PBMCs. The receptors come from a man aged 40-49 years in good health and CMV-seropositive.

The chain combines TRBV18 with TRBJ2-1; D call uncertain. Germline V gene sequence: CDR1 KGHSH, CDR2 LQKENI. The CDR3 extends over 11 amino acids. V dropped 3 bases and J dropped 9 bases, with 6 bases sitting between them. The DNA of the CDR3 is TGTGCCAGCTCACCCCCGGGTGAGCAGTTCTTC. Protein sequence: CASSPPGEQFF.

This clone was seen a single time. Germline and junction disagree at one end, which may indicate a read error. The V gene is TRBV7-9, the J gene TRBJ1-4; D unresolved. Per germline, CDR1 SEHNR and CDR2 FQNEAQ (reference sequence). CDR3 length: 14 residues. DNA of the CDR3: TGTTCCAGCAGCTCCTGGGCGGAGGGAGAAAAACTGTTTTTT. The encoded protein is CSSSSWAEGEKLFF.

The V gene is TRBV7-9, the J gene TRBJ2-7; no reliable D call. V lost 1 base and J lost 9, with 13 bases in between. Germline CDR1 and CDR2: SEHNR and FQNEAQ (reference sequence). The length of the CDR3 is 13 residues. CDR3 amino acids: CASSLGAAESQYF. The DNA of the CDR3 is TGTGCCAGCAGCTTAGGGGCAGCCGAGTCGCAGTACTTC.

The V call is TRBV5-1, the J call TRBJ2-5; perhaps TRBD2 as D (5 bases). Germline V gene sequence: CDR1 SGHRS, CDR2 YFSETQ. Trimming stripped 3 bases from V and 4 bases from J, with 16 bases between. The CDR3 sequence is 15 residues long. The CDR3 nucleotides read TGCGCCAGCAGCTCGGGCCAACTAGGAGGAGAGACCCAGTACTTC. It specifies CASSSGQLGGETQYF.

With regard to this clone: At one boundary the junction diverges from the germline segment, which might be a read error. The chain combines TRBV7-9 with TRBJ1-1; 7 nucleotides align to TRBD1. Germline V gene data show CDR1 as SEHNR and CDR2 as FQNEAQ (reference sequence). The CDR3 covers 13 residues. DNA for the CDR3: TGTTCCAGCAGCTTAGGTCCAGGGGGGAGCGCTTTCTTT. Protein: CSSSLGPGGSAFF.

This clone was picked up one time. At the DNA level, this CDR3 is encoded by other sequences in the same sample as well. The rearrangement uses TRBV6-5 and TRBJ1-5; TRBD1 aligns across 7 bases. V lost 2 bases, J lost 7 bases, and 8 bases stayed unmatched. This CDR3 contains 15 residues. Germline loops: CDR1 MNHEY, CDR2 SVGAGI. CDR3 nucleotide sequence: TGTGCCAGCAGTTACGGCAGGGGGGTCGGCCAGCCCCAGCATTTT. Its protein is CASSYGRGVGQPQHF.

This chain links TRBV6-5 with TRBJ2-5, with D unresolved. The V gene's germline CDR1 is MNHEY and CDR2 SVGAGI. V lost 0 bases and J 1 base, leaving 9 bases between the germline ends. This CDR3 comprises 15 residues. In nucleotides, the CDR3 is TGTGCCAGCAGTTACTCGATGGCGGTCCAAGAGACCCAGTACTTC. This gives the protein CASSYSMAVQETQYF.

Only a few counts were recorded for this clone. The rearrangement joins TRBV5-4 to TRBJ2-5; D gene ambiguous. Germline lookup yields CDR1 SGHNT and CDR2 YYREEE (reference sequence). Between the trimmed V and J ends, which lost 4 bases and 3 bases, there was a span of 10 bases. This CDR3 region has 13 residues. The chain's CDR3 is CASSPSSEETQYF. CDR3 in DNA: TGTGCCAGCAGCCCTTCCAGCGAAGAGACCCAGTACTTC.

V is TRBV4-1 and J is TRBJ2-7; D is perhaps TRBD1 (6 bases). Trimming removed 2 bases from V and 2 bases from J, with 13 bases in between. The CDR3 covers 15 residues. Per the germline V gene, CDR1 is MGHRA and CDR2 is YSYEKL. For the CDR3, the DNA is TGCGCCAGCAGCCAAAACAGGGTCCGACCCTACGAGCAGTACTTC. Translation gives CASSQNRVRPYEQYF.

This clone occurred once. The rearrangement uses TRBV9 and TRBJ2-2, with D perhaps TRBD2 (5 bases). V shed 3 bases and J shed 0 bases, with 15 bases lying between them. CDR3 size: 17 residues. Germline CDR1 SGDLS, CDR2 YYNGEE. The CDR3 protein is CASSATRGAANTGELFF. Written as DNA, the CDR3 is TGTGCCAGCAGCGCGACTCGGGGAGCGGCGAACACCGGGGAGCTGTTTTTT.

The chain joins TRBV6-6 to TRBJ1-2; 8 bases line up with TRBD1. J was trimmed by 6 bases and V by 4 bases; bases with no gene match: 7. CDR1 and CDR2 from the germline V gene are MNHNY and SVGAGI (reference sequence). The CDR3 is 14 amino acids. This chain's CDR3 is CASSLGGQADGYTF. The CDR3 region has the DNA TGTGCCAGCAGTTTGGGGGGACAGGCTGATGGCTACACCTTC.

The J gene is TRBJ2-5, the V gene TRBV27; weak D call: TRBD2 (6 bases). Judging by the DNA end, TRBJ2-7 fits better; the J call may be wrong. The V gene's germline CDR1 is MNHEY and CDR2 SMNVEV (reference sequence). This CDR3 is 15 amino acids long. The DNA of the CDR3 is TGTGCCAGCAGTTTTGGGAAGGTAGCGGAGTACGAGCAGTACTTC. This codes for CASSFGKVAEYEQYF.

The chain uses TRBV7-8 and TRBJ1-5, with D possibly TRBD1 on 6 matching bases. CDR1 is SGHVS, CDR2 FQNEAQ, per germline. V lost 5 bases to trimming and J lost 3 bases, with 11 bases between them. The CDR3 runs to 14 residues. In DNA form, the CDR3 reads TGTGCCAGCAGCGACGGACAGAACAATCAGCCCCAGCATTTT. Translation gives CASSDGQNNQPQHF.

This rearrangement joins TRBV10-3 to TRBJ1-5; D ambiguous. Trimming removed 0 bases from V and 0 bases from J, with 6 bases in between. CDR1 and CDR2 from the germline V gene are ENHRY and SYGVKD. The CDR3 loop spans 15 amino acids. CDR3 DNA sequence: TGTGCCATCAGTGAGTCCGCCTATAGCAATCAGCCCCAGCATTTT. Protein product: CAISESAYSNQPQHF.

The CDR3 loop reads CASSLTKTATYEQYF. In nucleotides, the CDR3 is TGTGCCAGCAGTCTTACAAAGACAGCGACCTACGAGCAGTACTTC. This sequence joins TRBV25-1 and TRBJ2-7; D perhaps matches TRBD1 (5 bases). The ends were cut back, 5 bases at V and 2 bases at J, with 16 bases in the middle. Germline lookup yields CDR1 MGHDK and CDR2 SYGVNS. The CDR3 runs to 15 residues.

The CDR3 DNA is TGTGCCAGCAGCCCGACTAGCGGGAGGCGCTACGAGCAGTACTTC. Its protein is CASSPTSGRRYEQYF. The chain carries TRBV11-2 and TRBJ2-7, with 13 nucleotides matching TRBD2. This CDR3 has 15 residues. CDR1 SGHAT and CDR2 FQNNGV come from the germline V gene. V was clipped by 5 bases and J by 3 bases; unmatched bases: 4.

The table lists this clone with a count of one. V gene TRBV4-3 combines with J gene TRBJ2-5; possible D gene TRBD2, 6 bases. Germline CDR1 and CDR2: LGHNA and YSLEER. The germline V and J ends were trimmed by 1 base and 2 bases, with 8 bases remaining between them. CDR3 size: 14 residues. The CDR3 reads CASSQAGVQETQYF. The CDR3, as DNA: TGCGCCAGCAGCCAAGCGGGGGTACAAGAGACCCAGTACTTC.

In its sample, this clone was seen once. Here the CDR3 reads CASRQGTDEQYF. CDR3 sequence (DNA): TGTGCCAGCAGACAGGGGACAGACGAGCAGTACTTC. This rearrangement joins TRBV9 to TRBJ2-7, with 7 bases aligning to TRBD1. Per the germline V gene, CDR1 is SGDLS and CDR2 is YYNGEE. V was pared by 5 bases and J by 5 bases, with 4 bases of the junction left unmatched. The CDR3 contains 12 residues.